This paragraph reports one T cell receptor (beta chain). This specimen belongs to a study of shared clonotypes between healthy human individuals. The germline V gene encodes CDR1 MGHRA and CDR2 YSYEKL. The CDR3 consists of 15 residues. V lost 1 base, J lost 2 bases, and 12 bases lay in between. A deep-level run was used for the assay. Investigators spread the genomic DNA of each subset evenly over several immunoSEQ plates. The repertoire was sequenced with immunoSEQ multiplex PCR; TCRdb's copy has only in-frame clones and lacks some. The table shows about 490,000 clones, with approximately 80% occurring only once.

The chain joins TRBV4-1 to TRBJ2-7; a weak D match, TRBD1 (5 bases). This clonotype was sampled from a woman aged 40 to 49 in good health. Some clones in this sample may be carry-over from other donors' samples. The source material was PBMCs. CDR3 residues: CASSQGEQDTYEQYF. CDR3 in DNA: TGCGCCAGCAGCCAAGGGGAACAGGATACCTACGAGCAGTACTTC.